A selection of T cell receptor beta chains follows, all from one sample in a study of PD-L1 blockade in urothelial cancer. The assay was immunoSEQ multiplex PCR, and TCRdb's table has in-frame clones only and misses some. The table includes roughly 62,000 clones, more than 65% detected once. The sequencing used PBMCs, collected around atezolizumab (anti-PD-L1) treatment. The origin of the receptors is a man in his 70s with urothelial cancer. Both conserved end residues are trimmed from each CDR3. The order of the fields is V gene, J gene, CDR3 protein.

TRBV5-1	TRBJ1-1	ASRRTGANTEAF
TRBV6-6	TRBJ1-5	ASSYSEGGQPQH
TRBV6-5	TRBJ2-7	ASSYGTSGSYEQY
TRBV6-5	TRBJ2-7	ASSYSDGAYEQY
TRBV7-2	TRBJ2-1	ASSHTVDNEQF
TRBV30	TRBJ2-7	ALGDNSYEQY
TRBV5-5	TRBJ1-5	ASSLADRASNQPQH
TRBV5-1	TRBJ2-1	ASSFINEQF
TRBV4-1	TRBJ2-3	ASSQDGVAESTDTQY
TRBV19	TRBJ1-5	ASAPYSNQPQH
TRBV6-5	TRBJ1-5	ASSGDRAGNQPQH
TRBV7-9	TRBJ1-2	ASSLVARTNYGYT
TRBV5-5	TRBJ2-2	ASSFRTSGRTNGELF
TRBV27	TRBJ1-2	ASSSPGLEGGYT
TRBV23-1	TRBJ1-5	ASSLKHRGNQPQH
TRBV2	TRBJ1-5	ASSGSRERPQH
TRBV6-5	TRBJ1-1	ATQGQHTEAF
TRBV19	TRBJ1-1	ASSSWTGGGTEAF
TRBV7-2	TRBJ2-1	ASSMDRGQYNEQF
TRBV6-6	TRBJ2-7	ASSMGLNYEQY
TRBV6-1	TRBJ1-5	ASRNTGVPNQPQH
TRBV27	TRBJ2-1	ASSPRTAYNEQF
TRBV7-9	TRBJ2-1	ASRSYILAGGRRNEQF
TRBV28	TRBJ2-3	ASSSKRDPARDTQY
TRBV6-6	TRBJ1-5	ASSYPGGQPQH
TRBV9	TRBJ2-1	ASSVDASGRVSEQF
TRBV19	TRBJ1-2	ASSISTGQRYGYT
TRBV5-4	TRBJ2-7	ASSLGSGTSGSYEQY
TRBV10-3	TRBJ2-2	AISRQGGTGELF
TRBV25-1	TRBJ2-7	ASSAPLWEGKYEQY
TRBV29-1	TRBJ1-1	SVGRRGGNTEAF
TRBV5-4	TRBJ2-2	ASRKDREITGELF
TRBV5-8	TRBJ2-5	ASSSGQGPQQETQY
TRBV27	TRBJ2-1	ASSLREPWVEGQF
TRBV12-5	TRBJ2-3	ASGKTSGSTDTQY
TRBV6-5	TRBJ2-1	ASSRTTYNEQF
TRBV4-2	TRBJ1-5	ASSPKKFRTQPQH
TRBV19	TRBJ1-2	ASSITGESGYT
TRBV5-1	TRBJ1-2	ASRGVGGRLNGYT
TRBV20-1	TRBJ2-5	SASFKETQY
TRBV5-1	TRBJ2-5	ASSLSAGDRETQY
TRBV7-9	TRBJ1-1	ASELRRDSAEAF